This T cell receptor (beta chain) was identified during a study of T cell changes during pregnancy in multiple sclerosis. Clones were read by immunoSEQ multiplex PCR, and TCRdb kept only the in-frame ones, dropping some. Of tens of thousands of clones listed, about 92% are singletons. The sample consisted of peripheral blood, taken after pregnancy. The origin of this receptor is a female donor with multiple sclerosis, enrolled in a pregnancy study.

The CDR3 reads CASSLRTGGNTIYF. CDR3 bases: TGTGCCAGCAGCTTAAGGACAGGGGGGAACACCATATATTTT. The J gene is TRBJ1-3, the V gene TRBV5-6, with TRBD1 matching 10 bases. This CDR3 has 14 residues. V lost 2 bases, J lost 7 bases, and 3 bases stayed unmatched. The V gene's germline CDR1 is SGHDT and CDR2 YYEEEE.